This entry concerns a single T cell receptor (beta chain). Its antigen is unidentified. With 60 Vbeta and 13 Jbeta primers, the PCR was carried out. Assay: immunoSEQ multiplex PCR; the TCRdb copy retains only in-frame clones and omits some. This sample yields approximately 150,000 clones, of which under 90% are seen a single time; 6% to 7.5% belongs to the top ten. This CDR3 is 14 amino acids long. V was pared by 6 bases and J by 2 bases, with 3 bases of the junction left unmatched. Germline V gene sequence: CDR1 MNHNS, CDR2 SASEGT. The sample is drawn from a study of cytomegalovirus exposure and HLA in healthy donors. General study results and limits: An analysis that was carried out later associated 15,000 to 20,000 TCR beta sequences with HLA alleles at 0.05 false discovery rate. Previously analyzed data showed that most TCR beta V segments were productive at a frequency of about 87% or about 30%.

V usage is TRBV6-1 and J usage is TRBJ2-3, with 9 bases matching TRBD2. The sequence derives from a man younger than 40 in good health and CMV-seropositive. The specimen sequenced was PBMCs. CDR3 bases: TGTGCCAGCAGGCGACTAGCGGTCACAGATACGCAGTATTTT. It is translated as CASRRLAVTDTQYF.